This TCR beta chain was identified in a study of CD8+ T cells in alopecia areata. Looking at the study overall: Tofacitinib exposure lasted 6 to 18 months, followed by 6 months off drug. Findings of the study overall: An increase in clonality over normal scalp was evident in lesional scalp, especially alopecia totalis/universalis. Scalp clonality, along with expanded CD8+ clones among the top 100, was significantly decreased by tofacitinib.

Stated treatment: oral pan-JAK inhibitor, 5-10 mg twice daily. Obtained from alopecia areata patients were lesional scalp punch biopsies along with peripheral blood. cDNA prepared by RNA extraction and subsequent reverse transcription served as the template for sequencing. This table comes from immunoSEQ multiplex PCR, and its TCRdb copy is limited to in-frame clones, with some not included. The sample has more than 150,000 clones; 45% to 60% are singletons. This CDR3 comprises 14 residues. Trimming at V came to 0 bases and at J to 6 bases, leaving 1 base not matched to a gene. The germline V gene encodes CDR1 SNHLY and CDR2 FYNNEI. This clone has just a few counts. The antigen is undetermined.

Sequences were derived from CD8+ T cells sorted from blood, sampled around week 54, from a patient treated with tofacitinib. This clonotype was sampled from a human donor with alopecia areata. The V and J genes are TRBV2 and TRBJ2-7, with TRBD2 matching over 11 bases. CDR3 DNA: TGTGCCAGCAGTGAAGCGCTAGCGGGGGGCGAGCAGTACTTC. Protein sequence: CASSEALAGGEQYF. The full variable domain, rest sourced from reference TRBV2 and TRBJ2-7, is EPEVTQTPSHQVTQMGQEVILRCVPISNHLYFYWYRQILGQKVEFLVSFYNNEISEKSEIFDDQFSVERPDGSNFTLKIRSTKLEDSAMYFCASSEALAGGEQYFGPGTRLTVT.